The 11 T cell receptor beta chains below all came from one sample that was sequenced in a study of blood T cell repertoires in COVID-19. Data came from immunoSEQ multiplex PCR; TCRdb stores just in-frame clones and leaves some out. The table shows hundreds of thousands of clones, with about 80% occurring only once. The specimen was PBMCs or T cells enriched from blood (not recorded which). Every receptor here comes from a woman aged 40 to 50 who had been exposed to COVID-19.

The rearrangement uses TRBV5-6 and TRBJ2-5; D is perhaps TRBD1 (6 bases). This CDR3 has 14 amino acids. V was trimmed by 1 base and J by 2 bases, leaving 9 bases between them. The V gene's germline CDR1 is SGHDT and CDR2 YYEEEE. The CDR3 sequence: CASSLTGIQETQYF. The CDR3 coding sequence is TGTGCCAGCAGCTTGACAGGGATACAAGAGACCCAGTACTTC.

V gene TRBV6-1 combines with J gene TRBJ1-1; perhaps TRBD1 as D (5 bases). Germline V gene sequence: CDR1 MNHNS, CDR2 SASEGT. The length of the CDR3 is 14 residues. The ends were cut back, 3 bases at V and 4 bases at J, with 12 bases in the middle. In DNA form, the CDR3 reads TGTGCCAGCAGTGACGGGGGTAGGGGCACTGAAGCTTTCTTT. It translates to CASSDGGRGTEAFF.

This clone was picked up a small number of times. The CDR3 reads CASSTTRHKEAFF. Here the CDR3 DNA reads TGTGCCAGCAGCACGACTAGACATAAAGAAGCTTTCTTT. This chain uses TRBV5-8 with TRBJ1-1; no clear D gene. CDR3 length: 13 amino acids. Trimming took 4 bases from V and 8 from J, leaving 15 bases between them. CDR1 and CDR2 (germline): SGHTS, YDEGEE.

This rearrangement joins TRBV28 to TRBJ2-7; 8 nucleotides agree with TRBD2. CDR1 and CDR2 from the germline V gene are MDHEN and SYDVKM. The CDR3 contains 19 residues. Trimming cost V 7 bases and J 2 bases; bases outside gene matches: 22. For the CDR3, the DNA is TGTGCCAGCACCACTCCCAGGGGCGGGGGGCAGTACCCTCCCTACGAGCAGTACTTC. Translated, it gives CASTTPRGGGQYPPYEQYF.

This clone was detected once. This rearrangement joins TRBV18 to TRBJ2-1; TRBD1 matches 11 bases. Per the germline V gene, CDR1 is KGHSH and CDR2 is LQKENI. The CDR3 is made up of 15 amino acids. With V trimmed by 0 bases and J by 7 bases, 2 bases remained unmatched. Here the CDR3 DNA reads TGTGCCAGCTCACCACCCGGGACAGGGGGGAATGAGCAGTTCTTC. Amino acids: CASSPPGTGGNEQFF.

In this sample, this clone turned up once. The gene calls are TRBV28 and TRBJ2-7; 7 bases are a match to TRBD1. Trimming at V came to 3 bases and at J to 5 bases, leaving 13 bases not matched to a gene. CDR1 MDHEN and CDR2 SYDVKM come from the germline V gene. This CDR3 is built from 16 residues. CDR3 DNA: TGTGCCAGCAGTTTGTCCGCCGGGACAGTAGCCCACGAGCAGTACTTC. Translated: CASSLSAGTVAHEQYF.

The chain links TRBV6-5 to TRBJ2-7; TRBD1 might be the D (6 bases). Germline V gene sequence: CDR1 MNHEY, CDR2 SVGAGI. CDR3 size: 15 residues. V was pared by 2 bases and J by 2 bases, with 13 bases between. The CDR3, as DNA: TGTGCCAGCAGTTACCGCACAGGGATCCCCTACGAGCAGTACTTC. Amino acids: CASSYRTGIPYEQYF.

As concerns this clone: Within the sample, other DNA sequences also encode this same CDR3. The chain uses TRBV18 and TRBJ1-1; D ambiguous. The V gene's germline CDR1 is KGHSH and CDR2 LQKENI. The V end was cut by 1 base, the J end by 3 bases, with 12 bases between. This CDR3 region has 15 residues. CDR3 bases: TGTGCCAGCTCACCACGGACGGGAGGTGACACTGAAGCTTTCTTT. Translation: CASSPRTGGDTEAFF.

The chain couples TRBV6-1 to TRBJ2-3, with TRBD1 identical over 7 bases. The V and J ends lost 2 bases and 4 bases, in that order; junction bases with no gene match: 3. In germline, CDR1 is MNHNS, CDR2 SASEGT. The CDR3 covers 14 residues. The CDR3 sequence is CASSEQQGPDTQYF. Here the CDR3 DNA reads TGTGCCAGCAGTGAACAACAGGGGCCAGATACGCAGTATTTT.

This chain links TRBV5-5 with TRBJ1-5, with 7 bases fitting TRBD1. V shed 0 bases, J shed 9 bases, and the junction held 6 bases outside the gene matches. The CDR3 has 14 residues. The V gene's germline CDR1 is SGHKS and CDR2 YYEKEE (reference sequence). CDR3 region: CASSLEAGGMPQHF. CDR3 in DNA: TGTGCCAGCAGCTTGGAGGCAGGGGGAATGCCCCAGCATTTT.

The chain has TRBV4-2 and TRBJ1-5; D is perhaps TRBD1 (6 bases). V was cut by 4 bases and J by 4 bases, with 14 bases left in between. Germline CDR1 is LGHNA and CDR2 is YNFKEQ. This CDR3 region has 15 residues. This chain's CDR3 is CASSLDRTDNQPQHF. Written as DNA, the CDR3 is TGTGCCAGCAGCCTAGACAGGACAGATAATCAGCCCCAGCATTTT.